The 27 T cell receptor beta chains below all came from one sample that was sequenced in a study of cytomegalovirus exposure and HLA in healthy donors. The PCR had 60 Vbeta and 13 Jbeta primers. The protocol was immunoSEQ multiplex PCR, while the TCRdb copy is restricted to in-frame clones and leaves out a portion. The sample carries about 130,000 clones, around 82% recorded once. The source material was PBMCs. Receptor source: a boy aged 10-17 years in good health and CMV-seronegative.

A single count supports this clone. This rearrangement joins TRBV29-1 to TRBJ2-1; 11 nucleotides line up with TRBD2. The length of the CDR3 is 14 residues. The V gene's germline CDR1 is SQVTM and CDR2 ANQGSEA. V shed 8 bases and J 8 bases; nucleotides not matched to a gene: 11. CDR3 sequence: CSPVLAGAIDEQFF. The CDR3 DNA reads as TGCAGCCCCGTACTAGCGGGGGCCATAGATGAGCAGTTCTTC.

This clone was found once. The J gene is TRBJ2-3, the V gene TRBV30, with no clear D. V shed 0 bases and J shed 3 bases, with 7 bases lying between them. Per the germline V gene, CDR1 is GTSNPN and CDR2 is SVGIG (reference sequence). The CDR3 is made up of 13 amino acids. CDR3 sequence: CAWSVSQTDTQYF. In DNA, the CDR3 is TGTGCCTGGAGTGTTTCCCAAACAGATACGCAGTATTTT.

The genes are TRBV6-1 and TRBJ1-1; no firm D call. Germline V gene sequence: CDR1 MNHNS, CDR2 SASEGT. The length of the CDR3 is 13 residues. V lost 8 bases and J lost 1, with 11 bases in between. The CDR3 nucleotides are TGTGCCAGCGATCTGAGGGAGAACACTGAAGCTTTCTTT. It specifies CASDLRENTEAFF.

V gene TRBV5-6 combines with J gene TRBJ2-7, with D perhaps TRBD1 (6 bases). The ends were cut back, 0 bases at V and 7 bases at J, with 11 bases in the middle. CDR1 is SGHDT and CDR2 is YYEEEE in the germline V gene. The CDR3 extends over 13 amino acids. CDR3 nucleotides: TGTGCCAGCAGCTTGGCCACAGGGCGGGAGCAGTACTTC. This translates into CASSLATGREQYF.

J is TRBJ2-1 and V is TRBV6-1; TRBD2 aligns across 9 bases. The CDR3 is 16 residues long. Germline V CDR1 and CDR2: MNHNS, SASEGT. V shed 3 bases and J 2 bases; nucleotides not matched to a gene: 5. This CDR3 reads CASSDWLAGTYNEQFF. The CDR3 DNA sequence: TGTGCCAGCAGTGATTGGCTAGCGGGAACCTACAATGAGCAGTTCTTC.

This rearrangement joins TRBV2 to TRBJ1-2; D perhaps matches TRBD1 (6 bases). CDR3 length: 12 residues. With 5 bases removed from V and 6 bases from J, the gap between germline ends came to 10 bases. CDR1 and CDR2 (germline): SNHLY, FYNNEI. CDR3 amino acids: CASSLQGNGYTF. For the CDR3, the DNA is TGTGCCAGCAGTTTACAGGGTAATGGCTACACCTTC.

This rearrangement joins TRBV7-8 to TRBJ1-3; D gene uncertain. Germline-derived CDR1 and CDR2 are SGHVS and FQNEAQ. The CDR3 has 14 amino acids. Trimming removed 5 bases from V and 0 bases from J, with 8 bases in between. Here the CDR3 DNA reads TGTGCCAGCAGCCCCGAGAGCTCTGGAAACACCATATATTTT. Protein sequence: CASSPESSGNTIYF.

This clone was seen a handful of times. J is TRBJ2-2 and V is TRBV6-5; 8 nucleotides agree with TRBD2. Trimming removed 10 bases from V and 7 bases from J; junction bases left unmatched: 2. This CDR3 has 11 amino acids. CDR1 is MNHEY and CDR2 is SVGAGI in the germline V gene. CDR3 DNA sequence: TGTGCCATCCGGGGGGGCGGGGAGCTGTTTTTT. Translated: CAIRGGGELFF.

The gene calls are TRBV5-8 and TRBJ2-1, with unresolved D. Deletions cut 4 bases from V and 4 bases from J, with 9 bases between. Germline V CDR1 and CDR2: SGHTS, YDEGEE. CDR3 length: 13 residues. The CDR3 bases are TGTGCCAGCAGCAGTTTTCTATACAATGAGCAGTTCTTC. Translation gives CASSSFLYNEQFF.

V usage is TRBV19 and J usage is TRBJ1-5; weak D call: TRBD1 (6 bases). CDR1 LNHDA and CDR2 SQIVND come from the germline V gene (reference sequence). This CDR3 has 15 amino acids. V lost 4 bases, J lost 3 bases, and 13 bases lay in between. The CDR3, as DNA: TGTGCCAGTAGTACCACAGGGTTTGACAATCAGCCCCAGCATTTT. It translates to CASSTTGFDNQPQHF.

The V call is TRBV14, the J call TRBJ2-7; no clear D gene. Germline values: CDR1 SGHDN, CDR2 FVKESK. V gave up 1 base and J gave up 6 bases, with 7 bases separating them. The CDR3 covers 12 residues. In nucleotides, the CDR3 is TGTGCCAGCAGCCAAGTGCCAGTCGAGCAGTACTTC. Translating gives CASSQVPVEQYF.

As DNA, the CDR3 is TGTGCCAGCAGCTTAGGAGGGTTCCCCTACGAGCAGTACTTC. This translates into CASSLGGFPYEQYF. This sequence joins TRBV7-9 and TRBJ2-5; a possible D gene is TRBD2 (5 bases). Judging by the DNA end, TRBJ2-7 fits better; the J call may be wrong. CDR3 length: 14 amino acids. The germline V gene has CDR1 SEHNR and CDR2 FQNEAQ (reference sequence).

The chain is built from TRBV7-2 and TRBJ2-7, with D tentatively TRBD2 (5 bases). Looked up from germline, CDR1 is SGHTA and CDR2 is FQGNSA. V was clipped by 5 bases and J by 2 bases, with 28 bases between them. The CDR3 is made up of 19 amino acids. The CDR3 sequence is CASSRASPDLDTTPYEQYF. In nucleotides, the CDR3 is TGTGCCAGCAGCCGAGCTTCCCCGGACTTAGACACGACCCCCTACGAGCAGTACTTC.

The V call is TRBV7-8, the J call TRBJ2-7; 10 bases are shared with TRBD2. J was trimmed by 0 bases and V by 5 bases; bases with no gene match: 4. This CDR3 has 15 residues. Germline CDR1 reads SGHVS; CDR2 reads FQNEAQ. CDR3 in DNA: TGTGCCAGCAGCGCTAGCGGGGGCTACTCCTACGAGCAGTACTTC. Its translation: CASSASGGYSYEQYF.

V is TRBV27 and J is TRBJ2-2, with D possibly TRBD2 on 5 matching bases. The CDR3 consists of 15 residues. Germline CDR1 MNHEY, CDR2 SMNVEV (reference sequence). V lost 6 bases, J lost 1 base, and 12 bases lay in between. The CDR3 loop is CASSDERKNTGELFF. The DNA for the CDR3 is TGTGCCAGCAGCGACGAGCGGAAGAACACCGGGGAGCTGTTTTTT.

This clone was detected once. The sample carries other DNA sequences with the same CDR3. The chain recombines TRBV6-6 with TRBJ2-7; D gene unclear. Looked up from germline, CDR1 is MNHNY and CDR2 is SVGAGI (reference sequence). With 5 bases removed from V and 2 bases from J, the gap between germline ends came to 7 bases. This CDR3 spans 12 amino acids. The CDR3 DNA sequence: TGTGCCAGCAGTCCTGACACCTACGAGCAGTACTTC. Protein sequence: CASSPDTYEQYF.

The chain couples TRBV7-3 to TRBJ2-1, with 9 nucleotides matching TRBD2. Germline CDR1 is SGHTA and CDR2 is FQGTGA. The CDR3 covers 15 residues. V lost 3 bases and J lost 4; bases outside the gene matches: 4. The CDR3 region has the DNA TGTGCCAGCAGCTTCTATAGCGGGGGTTACAATGAGCAGTTCTTC. Encoded protein: CASSFYSGGYNEQFF.

The gene calls are TRBV19 and TRBJ2-1; 8 bases match TRBD2. CDR1 and CDR2 (germline): LNHDA, SQIVND (reference sequence). V was clipped by 1 base and J by 5 bases; unmatched bases: 4. The CDR3 sequence is 15 residues long. The CDR3 loop is CASSIAAGGHNEQFF. In DNA, the CDR3 is TGTGCCAGTAGTATAGCGGCGGGAGGTCACAATGAGCAGTTCTTC.

The V call is TRBV5-6, the J call TRBJ2-7; 7 nucleotides agree with TRBD2. V gave up 0 bases and J gave up 3 bases; unmatched junction bases: 3. CDR1 SGHDT and CDR2 YYEEEE come from the germline V gene. The CDR3 is made up of 14 amino acids. The DNA for the CDR3 is TGTGCCAGCAGCTTGGAGGCGGGGGACTACGAGCAGTACTTC. Amino acid sequence: CASSLEAGDYEQYF. Full variable domain (remainder filled in from reference TRBV5-6 and TRBJ2-7): DAGVTQSPTHLIKTRGQQVTLRCSPKSGHDTVSWYQQALGQGPQFIFQYYEEEERQRGNFPDRFSGHQFPNYSSELNVNALLLGDSALYLCASSLEAGDYEQYFGPGTRLTVT.

J is TRBJ2-3 and V is TRBV7-4; 11 nucleotides match TRBD2. This CDR3 has 16 amino acids. V lost 5 bases to trimming and J lost 2 bases; unmatched junction nucleotides: 6. Germline CDR1 SGHVT, CDR2 SQSDAQ. The CDR3 sequence is CASSVELAGVTDTQYF. CDR3 in DNA: TGTGCCAGCAGCGTAGAACTAGCGGGGGTCACAGATACGCAGTATTTT.

The chain is built from TRBV7-8 and TRBJ1-2, with D possibly matching TRBD1 (6 bases). Trimming removed 5 bases at V and 8 bases at J, with 18 bases between. The CDR3 is 14 residues long. Germline V lookup: CDR1 SGHVS, CDR2 FQNEAQ. The CDR3 region is CASSPMDRGLGYTF. The CDR3 nucleotides read TGTGCCAGCAGCCCTATGGACAGAGGTCTGGGCTACACCTTC.

CDR3 in DNA: TGTGCCAGCAGTGAACGCTACGAGCAGTACTTC. It codes for CASSERYEQYF. This chain connects TRBV2 to TRBJ2-7; no clear D. CDR3 length equals 11 residues. The V gene's germline CDR1 is SNHLY and CDR2 FYNNEI. Trimming stripped 2 bases from V and 3 bases from J, with 2 bases between.

The chain links TRBV7-9 to TRBJ1-2; 12 bases align to TRBD1. Trimming took 5 bases from V and 4 from J; bases not matched to a gene: 5. CDR1 SEHNR and CDR2 FQNEAQ come from the germline V gene (reference sequence). This CDR3 comprises 15 residues. The CDR3 DNA follows: TGTGCCAGCAGCATGGGGACAGGGGGCGGCTATGGCTACACCTTC. This gives the protein CASSMGTGGGYGYTF.

The gene calls are TRBV5-1 and TRBJ2-5; TRBD1 matches 9 bases. V was clipped by 3 bases and J by 5 bases; unmatched bases: 8. Germline V gene lookup returns CDR1 SGHRS and CDR2 YFSETQ. The CDR3 totals 15 residues. The CDR3 protein is CASSSGTGNGETQYF. The CDR3, as DNA: TGCGCCAGCAGCTCCGGGACAGGGAATGGCGAGACCCAGTACTTC.

The V gene is TRBV7-9, the J gene TRBJ1-6; D remains unclear. Trimming took off 3 bases at V and 8 bases at J, with 17 bases between the two ends. In germline, CDR1 is SEHNR, CDR2 FQNEAQ (reference sequence). The CDR3 is made up of 16 amino acids. DNA of the CDR3: TGTGCCAGCAGCTTCGTGAGAGGGCCTATCGATTCACCCCTCCACTTT. Translated, it gives CASSFVRGPIDSPLHF.

The gene calls are TRBV19 and TRBJ1-1; 9 bases are a match to TRBD1. The CDR3 runs 14 residues. V lost 3 bases and J lost 4; bases outside the gene matches: 3. Germline V CDR1 and CDR2: LNHDA, SQIVND (reference sequence). The CDR3 nucleotides read TGTGCCAGTAGTATGGGGACAGGGCCCACTGAAGCTTTCTTT. Amino acid sequence: CASSMGTGPTEAFF. Supplemented by reference TRBV19 and TRBJ1-1, the full variable domain reads DGGITQSPKYLFRKEGQNVTLSCEQNLNHDAMYWYRQDPGQGLRLIYYSQIVNDFQKGDIAEGYSVSREKKESFPLTVTSAQKNPTAFYLCASSMGTGPTEAFFGQGTRLTVV.

The V call is TRBV27, the J call TRBJ1-6; 8 nucleotides match TRBD1. The CDR3 has 17 residues. Germline values: CDR1 MNHEY, CDR2 SMNVEV (reference sequence). With 3 bases clipped from V and 6 bases from J, the junction kept 10 bases outside the gene matches. The CDR3 sequence: CASSFRQGAISNSPLHF. Written as DNA, the CDR3 is TGTGCCAGCAGTTTCCGGCAGGGGGCAATCTCTAATTCACCCCTCCACTTT.